This TCR beta chain was recorded in a study of blood T cell repertoires in COVID-19. The wider study: Whether acute or convalescent, the COVID-19 samples came from the United States, Italy and Spain.

Patients from Seattle were sampled longitudinally, starting during active infection. Produced via immunoSEQ multiplex PCR; TCRdb's table is partial and in-frame only. Among approximately 200,000 clones listed, approximately 94% were seen once. The V gene lost 5 bases and the J gene lost 5 bases, with 15 bases spanning the gap. The CDR3 has 15 amino acids. From germline, CDR1 is SEHNR and CDR2 FQNEAQ (reference sequence). This clonotype originated in a man aged 25-40 years with COVID-19, enrolled during active disease. The sequencing input was peripheral blood. The chain combines TRBV7-9 with TRBJ1-4; no definite D call. For the CDR3, the DNA is TGTGCCAGCAGCCGTTCCGTGAACGCGAATGAAAAACTGTTTTTT. Its protein is CASSRSVNANEKLFF.